This is a list of T cell receptor beta chains from one sample in a study of blood T cell repertoires in COVID-19. Profiled with immunoSEQ multiplex PCR; TCRdb holds only in-frame clones, not every one. In the table there are hundreds of thousands of clones, about 80% of which are singletons. The sample comprised peripheral blood. All receptors come from a woman between 35 and 50 years old with active or convalescent COVID-19. The CDR3 runs from the conserved cysteine through the conserved F or W. The order of the fields is CDR3 protein, V gene, J gene, clone size. Clone size is stated in some rows and not others, as once, few, many or a class when expanded.

cdr3_aa: CASSATGSSTDTQYF
v_call: TRBV5-1
j_call: TRBJ2-3
clone_size: NA

cdr3_aa: CASSGRTGPVSGNTIYF
v_call: TRBV2
j_call: TRBJ1-3
clone_size: NA

cdr3_aa: CSARQGQETQYF
v_call: TRBV29-1
j_call: TRBJ2-5
clone_size: many

cdr3_aa: CASSLSGQGGVKLFF
v_call: TRBV27
j_call: TRBJ1-4
clone_size: few

cdr3_aa: CASSHGGSSPLHF
v_call: TRBV7-2
j_call: TRBJ1-6
clone_size: many

cdr3_aa: CASSLFGGSNQPQHF
v_call: TRBV5-1
j_call: TRBJ1-5
clone_size: NA

cdr3_aa: CASSAGLNEKLFF
v_call: TRBV18
j_call: TRBJ1-4
clone_size: NA

cdr3_aa: CASSVTGTAFYEQYF
v_call: TRBV6-5
j_call: TRBJ2-7
clone_size: NA

cdr3_aa: CASSLAGSTYNEQFF
v_call: TRBV5-6
j_call: TRBJ2-1
clone_size: NA

cdr3_aa: CASNSMYTEAFF
v_call: TRBV2
j_call: TRBJ1-1
clone_size: NA

cdr3_aa: CASSQDRGNYGYTF
v_call: TRBV4-3
j_call: TRBJ1-2
clone_size: NA